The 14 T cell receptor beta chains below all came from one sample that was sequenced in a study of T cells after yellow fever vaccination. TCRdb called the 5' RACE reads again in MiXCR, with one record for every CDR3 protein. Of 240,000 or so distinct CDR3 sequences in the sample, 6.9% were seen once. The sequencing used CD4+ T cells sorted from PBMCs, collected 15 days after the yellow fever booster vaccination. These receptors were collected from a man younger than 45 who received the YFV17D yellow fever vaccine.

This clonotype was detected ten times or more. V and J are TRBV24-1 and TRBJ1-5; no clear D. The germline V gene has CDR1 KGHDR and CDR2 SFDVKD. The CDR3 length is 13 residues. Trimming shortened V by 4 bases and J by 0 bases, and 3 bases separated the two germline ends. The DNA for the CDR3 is TGTGCCACCAGTGAGAATAGCAATCAGCCCCAGCATTTT. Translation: CATSENSNQPQHF.

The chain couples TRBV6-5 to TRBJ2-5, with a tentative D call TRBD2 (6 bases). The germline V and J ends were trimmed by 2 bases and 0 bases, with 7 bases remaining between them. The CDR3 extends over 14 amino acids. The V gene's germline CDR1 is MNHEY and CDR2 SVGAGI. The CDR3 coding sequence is TGTGCCAGCAGTTACGCGGGGAACCAAGAGACCCAGTACTTC. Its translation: CASSYAGNQETQYF.

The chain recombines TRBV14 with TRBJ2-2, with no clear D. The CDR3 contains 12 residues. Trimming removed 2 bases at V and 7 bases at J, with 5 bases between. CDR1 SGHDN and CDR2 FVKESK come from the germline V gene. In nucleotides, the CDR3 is TGTGCCAGCAGCCAAACTAACGGGGAGCTGTTTTTT. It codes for CASSQTNGELFF. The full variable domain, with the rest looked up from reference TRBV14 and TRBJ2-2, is EAGVTQFPSHSVIEKGQTVTLRCDPISGHDNLYWYRRVMGKEIKFLLHFVKESKQDESGMPNNRFLAERTGGTYSTLKVQPAELEDSGVYFCASSQTNGELFFGEGSRLTVL.

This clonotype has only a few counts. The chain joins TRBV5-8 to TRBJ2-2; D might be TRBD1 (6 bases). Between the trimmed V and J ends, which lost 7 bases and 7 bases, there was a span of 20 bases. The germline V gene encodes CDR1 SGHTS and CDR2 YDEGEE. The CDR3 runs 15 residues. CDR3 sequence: CASQHGGSGVGELFF. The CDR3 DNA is TGTGCCAGCCAGCATGGAGGTTCAGGGGTCGGGGAGCTGTTTTTT.

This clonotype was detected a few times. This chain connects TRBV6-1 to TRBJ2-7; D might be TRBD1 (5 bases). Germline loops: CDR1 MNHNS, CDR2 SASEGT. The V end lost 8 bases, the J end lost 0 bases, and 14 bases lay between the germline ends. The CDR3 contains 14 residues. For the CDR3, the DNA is TGTGCCAGCCTCCGACAGCCGAGCTCCTACGAGCAGTACTTC. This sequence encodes CASLRQPSSYEQYF.

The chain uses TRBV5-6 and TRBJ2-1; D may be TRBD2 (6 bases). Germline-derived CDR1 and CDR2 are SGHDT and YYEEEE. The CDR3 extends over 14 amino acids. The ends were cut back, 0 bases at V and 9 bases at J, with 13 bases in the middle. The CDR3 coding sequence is TGTGCCAGCAGCTTGGACGGCGGGGCGAGTGAGCAGTTCTTC. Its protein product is CASSLDGGASEQFF.

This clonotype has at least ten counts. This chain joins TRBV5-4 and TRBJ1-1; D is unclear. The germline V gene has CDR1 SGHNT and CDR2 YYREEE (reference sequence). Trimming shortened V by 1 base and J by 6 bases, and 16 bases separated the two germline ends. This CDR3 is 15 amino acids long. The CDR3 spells CASSLISEAIPEAFF. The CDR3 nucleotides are TGTGCCAGCAGCTTGATTTCGGAAGCTATTCCTGAAGCTTTCTTT.

CDR3 sequence: CATSRGVSGRKAYEQYF. CDR3 coding DNA: TGTGCCACCAGCAGAGGGGTTAGCGGGAGGAAAGCCTACGAGCAGTACTTC. The V gene is TRBV15, the J gene TRBJ2-7; 10 nucleotides align to TRBD2. V lost 1 base and J lost 2; bases outside the gene matches: 8. Germline assignment: CDR1 LNHNV and CDR2 YYDKDF (reference sequence). The CDR3 loop spans 17 amino acids.

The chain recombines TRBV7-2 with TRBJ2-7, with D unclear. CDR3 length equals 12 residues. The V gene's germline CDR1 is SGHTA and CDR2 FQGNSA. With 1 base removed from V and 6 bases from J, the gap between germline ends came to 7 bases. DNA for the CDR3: TGTGCCAGCAGCTTAGTTCCTTTCGAGCAGTACTTC. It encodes CASSLVPFEQYF.

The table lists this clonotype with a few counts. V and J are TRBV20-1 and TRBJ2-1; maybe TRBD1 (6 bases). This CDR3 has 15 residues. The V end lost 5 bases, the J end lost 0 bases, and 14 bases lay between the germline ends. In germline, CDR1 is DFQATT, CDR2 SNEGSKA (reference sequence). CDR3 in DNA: TGCAGTGCTCACGGCCAGGGGAGCTCCTACAATGAGCAGTTCTTC. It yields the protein CSAHGQGSSYNEQFF.

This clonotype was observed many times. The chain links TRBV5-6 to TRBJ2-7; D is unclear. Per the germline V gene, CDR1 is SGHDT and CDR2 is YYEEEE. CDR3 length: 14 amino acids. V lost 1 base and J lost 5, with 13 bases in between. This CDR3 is CASSLIVAINEQYF. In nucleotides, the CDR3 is TGTGCCAGCAGCTTGATAGTAGCAATCAACGAGCAGTACTTC.

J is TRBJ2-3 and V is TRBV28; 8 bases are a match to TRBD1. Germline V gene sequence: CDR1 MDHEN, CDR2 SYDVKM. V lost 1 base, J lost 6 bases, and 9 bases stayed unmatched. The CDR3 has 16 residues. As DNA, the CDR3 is TGTGCCAGCAGTTTATTAGGCAGGGGGCGTAGGGATACGCAGTATTTT. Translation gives CASSLLGRGRRDTQYF.

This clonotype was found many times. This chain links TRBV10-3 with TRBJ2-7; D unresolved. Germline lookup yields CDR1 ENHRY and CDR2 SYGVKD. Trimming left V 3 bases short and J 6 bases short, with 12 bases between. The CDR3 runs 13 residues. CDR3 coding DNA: TGTGCCATCAGTGACGGCGCGAAGGGCGAGCAGTACTTC. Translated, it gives CAISDGAKGEQYF.

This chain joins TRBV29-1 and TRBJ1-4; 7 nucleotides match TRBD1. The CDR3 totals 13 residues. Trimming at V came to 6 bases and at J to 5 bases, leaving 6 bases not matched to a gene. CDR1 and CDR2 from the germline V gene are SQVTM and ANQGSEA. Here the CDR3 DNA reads TGCAGCGTCTGCCGGGACAGCAATGAAAAACTGTTTTTT. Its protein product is CSVCRDSNEKLFF.